Below, one T cell receptor beta chain is given with its context. Its antigen remains unidentified. No clone much larger than this one lies a single base away; base qualities are absent. Healthy HIV-negative adults with no recently reported acute infections or vaccinations were included as donors. Only Caucasian adults living in Nashville, Tennessee, USA were represented among the donors. CD4+ T cells were enriched through magnetic negative selection, after which naive cells were positively selected on CD45RA and the remaining negative fraction served as the memory subset. Blood was obtained by leukapheresis, after which PBMCs were separated by Ficoll-Histopaque density gradient centrifugation and cryopreserved in liquid nitrogen vapor phase. Purity and quantity of every magnetically sorted T cell population were checked by analytical flow cytometry. Genomic DNA was isolated from each sorted fraction and quantified by UV absorbance on a Nanodrop 2000c.

CDR1 SGHTA and CDR2 FQGNSA were looked up in the germline V gene. The junction carries 10 bases between V and J, which are trimmed by 4 bases and 9 bases respectively. The CDR3 spans 11 residues, from the cysteine through the phenylalanine. Of all the DNA, just the CDR3 is kept, 33 bases in frame from base 1. This entry comes from a study of shared clonotypes between healthy human individuals (TCRdb year 2020). A note on the overall study: A few men and two women, aged 18 to 49 years, made up the cohort. Per donor, three plates each were used for CD4 naive and CD4 memory, two for CD8 naive, and one for CD8 memory. Different laboratories and diverse techniques were used to prepare libraries and sequence TCR repertoires, to increase sequencing depth and limit assay-specific biases. To estimate repertoire size and how much clonotype sharing occurs between individuals, the study deeply sequenced the blood TCR repertoires of a handful of healthy adults. Per donor, leukapheresis produced somewhere between about 0.9 and 9 billion PBMCs.

TCR CDR3 regions were amplified from genomic DNA by multiplex PCR using the deep immunoSEQ assay. For each cell subset, the extracted genomic DNA was distributed evenly across all wells of several immunoSEQ 96-well plates, and each plate served as one replicate. For sorted subsets, approximately 210 ng of genomic DNA, equivalent to around 30,000 T cell genomes, went into each replicate PCR. Purified libraries were measured with a Qubit 3.0 fluorometer, size-checked on a Bioanalyzer 2100, and measured again with the KAPA Library Quantification kit. A separate single-read 150-cycle Illumina NextSeq 550 flow cell was used to sequence each immunoSEQ 96-well plate. The source study handled its data this way. The immunoSEQ output contained only junctional sequences without quality scores, so filtering could not match that applied to full-length reads. To assign V/J genes and CDR3, sequences were annotated against IMGT germline references using PyIR, a Python wrapper for IgBLAST v1.9. Reads with weak V/J assignments (E-value above 1e-6), missing CDR3, stop codons, out-of-frame junctions, or ambiguous translated residues were removed. V3J clonotypes were defined by identical inferred V gene, J gene, and CDR3 amino acid sequence. The percentage overlap between two repertoires was calculated by dividing the number of shared unique clonotypes by the size of the smaller repertoire. Richness of each repertoire was evaluated using RTK rarefaction, the Chao1 estimator, and Recon v2.1 estimates of unobserved clonotypes. Generation probabilities were computed with OLGA for all TCRbeta clonotypes obtained by the gDNA method from a handful of donors. The table was pulled from immuneACCESS by TCRdb, which kept in-frame rearrangements only. Such tables lose some clones; where checked, under half of the loss comes from unresolved V genes, and the rest has no known cause. Clone size and V and J calls were adopted from that table, with D and trimming inferred from the DNA. For this sample the table gives about 2 million clones, of which 90% to 95% were detected only once. The ten largest make up roughly 0.13% of the sample.

Points the paper makes about the study in general: Based on pairwise subsampling, the degree of clonotype sharing among donors was expected to be affected by sequencing depth. Sharing across four donors was observed for around 5% of naive CD4, about 4% of naive CD8, around 2.5% of memory CD4, and 0.4% of memory CD8 clonotypes. Sampling was restricted to blood, and TCR repertoires in tissue are likely to differ from TCR repertoires in blood. Estimated clonotype richness was generally larger for naive than for memory subsets. Higher generation probabilities were observed for clonotypes shared by all four sorted-subset donors than for non-shared clonotypes. The small number of donors limited the genetic and exposure-history diversity represented. Incomplete sequencing was indicated by rarefaction of sorted-subset datasets, despite the large sequencing depth.

The receptor's source is a man younger than 35 in good health. The sample comprised naive CD4+ T cells sorted from blood. The sample's cell subset or site label, decoded: CD45RA+ positively selected. This sequence uses TRBV7-2 and TRBJ2-7; no D gene call is confident. The CDR3 in this case is CASSSALMQYF. The DNA sequence is as follows: TGTGCCAGCAGCTCGGCCCTCATGCAGTACTTC.